This T cell receptor (beta chain) was identified in a study of T cell repertoires in cytomegalovirus infection. Background on the study: A matching HLA type, together with CMV infection, was signaled by public TCR beta signatures.

V lost 2 bases and J 5 bases, leaving 25 bases between the germline ends. This CDR3 has 19 residues. From germline, CDR1 is LNHDA and CDR2 SQIVND (reference sequence). In regard to this clonotype: As yet, its antigen is unknown.

TCRdb ran MiXCR on the reads and lists one entry per CDR3 protein. The data contain about 260,000 distinct CDR3 sequences, around 15% of them seen just once; the ten biggest clones take up around 8.7%. Findings and limits, study-wide: Based on cumulative public TCR beta family frequency, carriers of CMV plus the relevant HLA were identified. CMV-specific TCR beta clonotypes restricted by HLA-C dominated the ex vivo response.

The V call is TRBV19, the J call TRBJ2-1; D possibly corresponds to TRBD1 (7 bases). The sequence derives from a human donor in good health (CMV status not recorded). Some clones in this sample may be carry-over from other donors' samples. Sequencing was performed on PBMCs. The CDR3 is CASSIRGRGAGSPHNEQFF. Here the CDR3 DNA reads TGTGCCAGTAGTATAAGGGGGCGGGGTGCGGGATCACCCCACAATGAGCAGTTCTTC.